Each of the 18 T cell receptor beta chains below was sequenced from the same sample in a study of control samples from healthy donors and cancer patients. Assay used: immunoSEQ multiplex PCR; TCRdb lists only in-frame clones, some missing. The sample includes about 140,000 clones, 85% to 90% of them seen just once. The sequenced sample was blood. These receptors came from a man aged 18 to 29 in good health.

There are a few counts of this clone. This sequence joins TRBV5-1 and TRBJ1-2; the D gene is possibly TRBD1 (6 bases). Germline V gene data show CDR1 as SGHRS and CDR2 as YFSETQ. Trimming stripped 0 bases from V and 8 bases from J, with 17 bases between. The CDR3 spans 15 residues. CDR3 nucleotide sequence: TGCGCCAGCAGCTTGGACGCCTCGGGGGCGGTCGGCTACACCTTC. Translation: CASSLDASGAVGYTF.

The rearrangement links TRBV4-3 to TRBJ2-7; 7 bases agree with TRBD1. This CDR3 contains 14 residues. CDR1 and CDR2 (germline): LGHNA, YSLEER. V was clipped by 6 bases and J by 6 bases; unmatched bases: 11. The CDR3 DNA follows: TGCGCCAGCAGTCCGGTAATAGGGGGCGCCGAGCAGTACTTC. Translated: CASSPVIGGAEQYF.

This chain uses TRBV11-2 with TRBJ2-7, with D perhaps TRBD1 (5 bases). V lost 6 bases and J lost 0, with 12 bases in between. Germline V gene sequence: CDR1 SGHAT, CDR2 FQNNGV. CDR3 length equals 14 residues. The CDR3 DNA is TGTGCCAGCAGTACAGGAACCAACTCCTACGAGCAGTACTTC. Protein: CASSTGTNSYEQYF. Filled out from reference TRBV11-2 and TRBJ2-7, the complete variable domain reads EAGVAQSPRYKIIEKRQSVAFWCNPISGHATLYWYQQILGQGPKLLIQFQNNGVVDDSQLPKDRFSAERLKGVDSTLKIQPAKLEDSAVYLCASSTGTNSYEQYFGPGTRLTVT.

The CDR3 bases are TGTGCCAGCTCGGGGACAGGGTTCGGCTACACCTTC. This translates into CASSGTGFGYTF. The rearrangement links TRBV18 to TRBJ1-2, with 9 bases fitting TRBD1. Per the germline V gene, CDR1 is KGHSH and CDR2 is LQKENI. This CDR3 has 12 amino acids. The V segment lost 6 bases and the J segment 8 bases; nucleotides outside the gene matches: 4.

The rearrangement links TRBV27 to TRBJ2-5, with D perhaps being TRBD1 or TRBD2 (6 bases each). Germline V gives CDR1 MNHEY, CDR2 SMNVEV (reference sequence). The CDR3 extends over 14 amino acids. V dropped 6 bases and J dropped 5 bases, with 16 bases sitting between them. The CDR3 DNA is TGTGCCAGCAGAGGGGGAGGCACCTCGGAGACCCAGTACTTC. This sequence encodes CASRGGGTSETQYF.

The chain links TRBV7-2 to TRBJ1-1, with 8 bases aligning to TRBD1. CDR3 length: 15 residues. Germline loops: CDR1 SGHTA, CDR2 FQGNSA. V lost 5 bases, J lost 4 bases, and 9 bases stayed unmatched. CDR3 in amino acids: CASSPQGQGVTEAFF. DNA of the CDR3: TGTGCCAGCAGCCCCCAAGGACAGGGAGTCACTGAAGCTTTCTTT.

The rearrangement joins TRBV2 to TRBJ2-3; 8 bases fit TRBD2. From germline, CDR1 is SNHLY and CDR2 FYNNEI. This CDR3 comprises 15 residues. V dropped 4 bases and J dropped 1; count of bases not matched to a gene: 4. CDR3 amino acids: CASSAAGGRTDTQYF. CDR3 DNA sequence: TGTGCCAGCAGTGCGGCGGGGGGACGCACAGATACGCAGTATTTT. Based on the CDR3 plus reference TRBV2 and TRBJ2-3, the full variable domain is EPEVTQTPSHQVTQMGQEVILRCVPISNHLYFYWYRQILGQKVEFLVSFYNNEISEKSEIFDDQFSVERPDGSNFTLKIRSTKLEDSAMYFCASSAAGGRTDTQYFGPGTRLTVL.

This chain links TRBV2 with TRBJ2-5; possibly TRBD2 for D (5 bases). The CDR3 totals 13 residues. CDR1 is SNHLY, CDR2 FYNNEI, per germline. The ends were cut back, 5 bases at V and 4 bases at J, with 11 bases in the middle. The CDR3 loop is CASSLPRGETQYF. CDR3 coding DNA: TGTGCCAGCAGTCTCCCCCGGGGAGAGACCCAGTACTTC.

The chain carries TRBV4-2 and TRBJ2-1; possibly TRBD2 for D (7 bases). This CDR3 has 16 residues. V lost 4 bases and J lost 2, with 15 bases in between. Germline V gene sequence: CDR1 LGHNA, CDR2 YNFKEQ. The CDR3 nucleotides read TGTGCCAGCAGCCCGGAGGGGGGGGGCACCTACAATGAGCAGTTCTTC. Residues: CASSPEGGGTYNEQFF.

V gene TRBV24-1 combines with J gene TRBJ2-1; unclear D gene. Trimming took off 4 bases at V and 10 bases at J, with 10 bases between the two ends. This CDR3 spans 12 amino acids. The germline CDR1 and CDR2 sequences are KGHDR and SFDVKD. The CDR3 reads CATSDPDREQFF. The CDR3 coding sequence is TGTGCCACCAGTGACCCGGACCGAGAGCAGTTCTTC.

This clone was seen only a few times. This sequence joins TRBV7-9 and TRBJ2-7; 10 bases fit TRBD1. This CDR3 is built from 14 residues. Germline CDR1 SEHNR, CDR2 FQNEAQ (reference sequence). V gave up 5 bases and J gave up 5 bases; unmatched junction bases: 6. CDR3 bases: TGTGCCAGCAGCACCGGGACAGGGGTACACGAGCAGTACTTC. Amino acid sequence: CASSTGTGVHEQYF.

Comments on this clone: A read error may produce the germline difference seen at one junction end. The V gene is TRBV7-7, the J gene TRBJ2-2, with TRBD2 matching over 10 bases. From germline, CDR1 is SSHAT and CDR2 FNYEAQ (reference sequence). This CDR3 contains 15 residues. CDR3 protein: CASSPSGGATGELFF. The CDR3 coding sequence is TGTGCTAGCAGCCCTAGCGGGGGCGCGACCGGGGAGCTGTTTTTT.

The J gene is TRBJ2-3, the V gene TRBV7-2, with D tentatively TRBD1 (5 bases). CDR3 length: 15 residues. V was trimmed by 1 base and J by 2 bases, leaving 10 bases between them. Germline CDR1 and CDR2: SGHTA and FQGNSA. CDR3 region: CASSLGQGLTDTQYF. In DNA, the CDR3 is TGTGCCAGCAGCTTAGGCCAGGGCCTCACAGATACGCAGTATTTT.

The chain joins TRBV7-9 to TRBJ1-1, with D possibly TRBD1 on 5 matching bases. Germline V gene sequence: CDR1 SEHNR, CDR2 FQNEAQ (reference sequence). The CDR3 consists of 18 residues. V was shortened by 5 bases and J by 2 bases, with 24 bases between the two germline ends. CDR3 in DNA: TGTGCCAGCAGCACCTACCCGGGCAGGGCGACCTTCAACACTGAAGCTTTCTTT. This gives the protein CASSTYPGRATFNTEAFF.

This clone appeared a single time. V and J are TRBV6-5 and TRBJ2-5, with 8 bases matching TRBD2. J gave up 4 bases and V 0 bases, and 4 bases lay outside the gene matches. The germline V gene encodes CDR1 MNHEY and CDR2 SVGAGI. The CDR3 is made up of 15 amino acids. The CDR3 sequence is CASSYSRAGVETQYF. Written as DNA, the CDR3 is TGTGCCAGCAGTTACTCGAGAGCGGGGGTAGAGACCCAGTACTTC.

V is TRBV5-1 and J is TRBJ2-1, with D perhaps matching TRBD1 or TRBD2 (6 bases each). CDR1 is SGHRS and CDR2 is YFSETQ in the germline V gene. The CDR3 sequence is 12 residues long. The V end lost 0 bases, the J end lost 9 bases, and 7 bases lay between the germline ends. CDR3 coding DNA: TGCGCCAGCAGCTTGGAGGGGGGTGAGCAGTTCTTC. The encoded protein is CASSLEGGEQFF.

The chain is built from TRBV4-2 and TRBJ1-1; D remains ambiguous. Germline-derived CDR1 and CDR2 are LGHNA and YNFKEQ. Trimming took 4 bases from V and 6 from J, leaving 12 bases between them. CDR3 length: 13 residues. CDR3 nucleotide sequence: TGTGCCAGCAGCCGGACCACGGGCCCTGAAGCTTTCTTT. This translates into CASSRTTGPEAFF.

This CDR3 reads CASHYGGQMNTEAFF. CDR3 nucleotides: TGCGCCAGCCACTACGGAGGGCAGATGAACACTGAAGCTTTCTTT. J is TRBJ1-1 and V is TRBV5-1; D is undetermined. Trimming removed 7 bases at V and 0 bases at J, with 16 bases between. Germline V gene lookup returns CDR1 SGHRS and CDR2 YFSETQ. This CDR3 region has 15 residues.